This entry is about one T cell receptor beta chain. TCRdb processed the 5' RACE reads anew with MiXCR; each CDR3 protein has one entry. The table lists about 510,000 distinct CDR3 sequences, 21% of them singletons, with about 16% in the top ten. The data derive from a study of T cells after yellow fever vaccination. The sequence came from a young man who received the YFV17D yellow fever vaccine. The sample consisted of PBMCs, taken about 21 days after the first yellow fever vaccination.

The CDR3 region is CASSHGTGYAGELFF. The CDR3 DNA reads TGCGCCAGCTCGCATGGGACGGGTTACGCCGGGGAGCTGTTTTTT. This chain uses TRBV5-1 with TRBJ2-2; the D call may be TRBD1 or TRBD2 (5 bases each). CDR1 and CDR2 (germline): SGHRS, YFSETQ. Trimming removed 7 bases from V and 6 bases from J, with 19 bases in between. There are 15 residues in the CDR3.